A single sample gave rise to the 16 T cell receptor beta chains below, sequenced in a study of neurological immune-mediated disorders. TCRdb re-called the 5' RACE reads with MiXCR, one entry per CDR3 protein. The sample holds tens of thousands of distinct CDR3 sequences, 12% seen once. As for time point: longitudinal time-point 3. The sequenced sample consisted of PBMCs. The source of these receptors is a male donor with HTLV-1-associated myelopathy (HAM/TSP).

This clonotype was counted ten times or more. The CDR3, as DNA: TGCAGTGCCGTAGTGTATAGCGGGCAGTATTTT. Amino acid sequence: CSAVVYSGQYF. The gene calls are TRBV20-1 and TRBJ2-3; D is perhaps TRBD2 (6 bases). V dropped 6 bases and J dropped 11 bases, with 15 bases sitting between them. The length of the CDR3 is 11 residues. Germline assignment: CDR1 DFQATT and CDR2 SNEGSKA (reference sequence).

The sample holds many counts of this clonotype. V and J are TRBV12-3 or TRBV12-4 and TRBJ1-5; D unresolved. The germline V and J ends were trimmed by 1 base and 5 bases, with 6 bases remaining between them. The CDR3 totals 13 residues. The CDR3 DNA follows: TGTGCCAGCAGTTTAGAGAGGGATCAGCCCCAGCATTTT. Residues: CASSLERDQPQHF.

This clonotype was detected many times. V gene TRBV5-1 combines with J gene TRBJ2-2, with D maybe TRBD1 (6 bases). The germline V gene has CDR1 SGHRS and CDR2 YFSETQ. The V end lost 4 bases, the J end lost 4 bases, and 11 bases lay between the germline ends. The CDR3 sequence is 14 residues long. CDR3: CASSHGTTTGELFF. CDR3 nucleotide sequence: TGCGCCAGCAGCCACGGGACAACCACCGGGGAGCTGTTTTTT.

This clonotype has ten or more counts. The chain links TRBV5-5 to TRBJ2-5; possibly TRBD2 for D (6 bases). CDR1 is SGHKS, CDR2 YYEKEE, per germline (reference sequence). Trimming shortened V by 3 bases and J by 4 bases, and 13 bases separated the two germline ends. This CDR3 comprises 14 residues. The CDR3 reads CASSYGLPGETQYF. The CDR3, as DNA: TGTGCCAGCAGCTACGGACTACCCGGAGAGACCCAGTACTTC.

This clonotype was observed at least ten times. The gene calls are TRBV5-1 and TRBJ1-3; D may be TRBD1 (6 bases). Trimming stripped 7 bases from V and 2 bases from J, with 10 bases between. Germline V gene data show CDR1 as SGHRS and CDR2 as YFSETQ. The length of the CDR3 is 13 residues. CDR3 nucleotides: TGCGCCAGCTCCGGGGGGCCTGGAAACACCATATATTTT. It codes for CASSGGPGNTIYF.

This clonotype has ten or more counts. This chain links TRBV5-1 with TRBJ2-1, with 7 bases fitting TRBD2. Germline loops: CDR1 SGHRS, CDR2 YFSETQ. The CDR3 sequence is 16 residues long. V dropped 4 bases and J dropped 5; count of bases not matched to a gene: 12. CDR3 residues: CASSHPPGLMDNEQFF. CDR3 coding DNA: TGCGCCAGCAGCCATCCCCCGGGACTAATGGACAATGAGCAGTTCTTC.

This clonotype was counted only a few times. The chain carries TRBV6-2 or TRBV6-3 and TRBJ2-1; D remains ambiguous. In germline, CDR1 is MNHEY, CDR2 SVGEGT. The CDR3 runs to 11 residues. Deletions cut 4 bases from V and 5 bases from J, with 3 bases between. CDR3 sequence (DNA): TGTGCCAGCAGTTCAAACAATGAGCAGTTCTTC. As protein: CASSSNNEQFF.

This clonotype has at least ten counts. The chain combines TRBV7-2 with TRBJ1-1, with D unclear. CDR1 is SGHTA and CDR2 is FQGNSA in the germline V gene. V lost 2 bases, J lost 4 bases, and 5 bases lay in between. CDR3 length: 12 amino acids. The CDR3 region is CASSLWGTEAFF. The CDR3, as DNA: TGTGCCAGCAGCTTATGGGGCACTGAAGCTTTCTTT.

This clonotype is deemed medium-sized (0.01 to 0.1%). The chain recombines TRBV2 with TRBJ2-7; D may be TRBD2 (6 bases). The CDR3 has 12 amino acids. The V end lost 8 bases, the J end lost 5 bases, and 13 bases lay between the germline ends. CDR1 is SNHLY, CDR2 FYNNEI, per germline. CDR3 region: CASSQGGHEQYF. Written as DNA, the CDR3 is TGTGCCAGCTCCCAGGGAGGACACGAGCAGTACTTC.

This clonotype was seen at least ten times. J is TRBJ1-1 and V is TRBV5-1; D call uncertain. Germline V gene data show CDR1 as SGHRS and CDR2 as YFSETQ. The V gene lost 4 bases and the J gene lost 2 bases, with 15 bases spanning the gap. The CDR3 runs 15 residues. In DNA, the CDR3 is TGCGCCAGCAGCCCGGACGGACGCGGAAACACTGAAGCTTTCTTT. Its translation: CASSPDGRGNTEAFF.

This clonotype came up many times. The chain recombines TRBV9 with TRBJ2-1; no clear D. The CDR3 spans 13 residues. V was trimmed by 4 bases and J by 3 bases, leaving 8 bases between them. Germline V CDR1 and CDR2: SGDLS, YYNGEE. The CDR3 spells CASSPHNYNEQFF. The CDR3 bases are TGTGCCAGCAGCCCCCACAACTACAATGAGCAGTTCTTC.

This clonotype was seen repeatedly, ten times or more. The chain couples TRBV20-1 to TRBJ2-2, with 7 bases matching TRBD1. The CDR3 has 17 residues. V lost 5 bases and J lost 0; bases outside the gene matches: 12. Germline-derived CDR1 and CDR2 are DFQATT and SNEGSKA (reference sequence). The CDR3 loop reads CSAPPGTDAANTGELFF. CDR3 in DNA: TGCAGTGCTCCTCCCGGGACAGACGCCGCGAACACCGGGGAGCTGTTTTTT.

This clonotype was observed many times. This chain links TRBV10-3 with TRBJ2-5; D perhaps matches TRBD2 (6 bases). V lost 2 bases to trimming and J lost 5 bases, with 9 bases between them. Germline values: CDR1 ENHRY, CDR2 SYGVKD. The CDR3 length is 13 residues. CDR3 nucleotide sequence: TGTGCCATCAGTGAGGGGGGGTTCGAGACCCAGTACTTC. The encoded protein is CAISEGGFETQYF.

There are many counts of this clonotype. The rearrangement joins TRBV9 to TRBJ1-3, with D unresolved. The CDR3 has 16 residues. Between the trimmed V and J ends, which lost 0 bases and 0 bases, there was a span of 10 bases. CDR1 SGDLS and CDR2 YYNGEE come from the germline V gene. The CDR3 protein is CASSVGQPGSGNTIYF. CDR3 bases: TGTGCCAGCAGCGTAGGCCAGCCCGGCTCTGGAAACACCATATATTTT.

This clonotype was observed many times. This chain links TRBV5-1 with TRBJ2-6; a possible D gene is TRBD1 (5 bases). In germline, CDR1 is SGHRS, CDR2 YFSETQ. Trimming removed 4 bases at V and 1 base at J, with 15 bases between. CDR3 length: 17 amino acids. CDR3 coding DNA: TGCGCCAGCAGCGCAGGGAACTCATTGTCTGGGGCCAACGTCCTGACTTTC. It is translated as CASSAGNSLSGANVLTF.

This clonotype occurred many times. This rearrangement joins TRBV7-9 to TRBJ2-3; D possibly matches TRBD1 or TRBD2 (6 bases each). The germline V gene encodes CDR1 SEHNR and CDR2 FQNEAQ (reference sequence). Trimming left V 1 base short and J 6 bases short, with 14 bases between. CDR3 length: 15 residues. The CDR3 DNA reads TGTGCCAGCAGCTTAGTAACGGGGGCATCTGATACGCAGTATTTT. It is translated as CASSLVTGASDTQYF.